These 26 T cell receptor beta chains were all obtained from the same sample, sequenced in a study of cytomegalovirus exposure and HLA in healthy donors. It was with 60 Vbeta and 13 Jbeta primers that the PCR ran. Only in-frame clones appear in the TCRdb table, and some are missing; sequencing was by immunoSEQ multiplex PCR. This sample carries about 44,000 clones, with 8% to 10% going to the ten biggest clones. Sample: PBMCs. Receptors originate from a male donor in good health and CMV-seronegative.

The rearrangement links TRBV21-1 to TRBJ2-3; the table's D call TRBD2 went unverified against the DNA. TRBV21-1 counts as a pseudogene. CDR3 length: 11 residues. DNA for the CDR3: TGTGCCAGCAGAAGAGGAATCACGCAGTATTTT. Its protein is CASRRGITQYF.

This sequence joins TRBV14 and TRBJ1-2; D unresolved. Germline loops: CDR1 SGHDN, CDR2 FVKESK. Trimming stripped 3 bases from V and 8 bases from J, with 13 bases between. CDR3 length: 13 amino acids. In DNA, the CDR3 is TGTGCCAGCAGCCAGGGGAGGGTAGGAGGCTACACCTTC. This encodes CASSQGRVGGYTF.

The chain uses TRBV27 and TRBJ2-2; 8 positions agree with TRBD2. CDR3 length equals 15 residues. CDR1 MNHEY and CDR2 SMNVEV come from the germline V gene (reference sequence). The ends lost 5 bases at V and 4 bases at J; junction bases unmatched: 6. The CDR3 reads CASSREGPVTGELFF. CDR3 in DNA: TGTGCCAGCAGTCGGGAGGGCCCCGTCACCGGGGAGCTGTTTTTT.

The genes are TRBV5-1 and TRBJ1-2; D might be TRBD1 (6 bases). The germline gives CDR1 SGHRS, CDR2 YFSETQ. This CDR3 region has 16 residues. Trimming left V 1 base short and J 0 bases short, with 13 bases between. The CDR3 sequence is CASSLTGGAANYGYTF. The CDR3 DNA reads as TGCGCCAGCAGCTTGACGGGGGGCGCAGCTAACTATGGCTACACCTTC.

This chain connects TRBV6-1 to TRBJ1-2, with 8 bases matching TRBD1. This CDR3 region has 14 residues. Per germline, CDR1 MNHNS and CDR2 SASEGT. V gave up 6 bases and J gave up 4 bases; unmatched junction bases: 7. CDR3 sequence: CASSDRGGGYGYTF. In DNA, the CDR3 is TGTGCCAGCAGCGACAGGGGAGGAGGCTATGGCTACACCTTC.

The genes are TRBV2 and TRBJ2-5, with D possibly matching TRBD2 (5 bases). The CDR3 spans 16 residues. The V and J ends lost 1 base and 0 bases respectively, with 12 bases between them. Germline V gene data show CDR1 as SNHLY and CDR2 as FYNNEI. The CDR3 DNA reads TGTGCCAGCAGTGAAGGCGCTAGCATGTACCAAGAGACCCAGTACTTC. Protein: CASSEGASMYQETQYF.

The V gene is TRBV6-1, the J gene TRBJ2-5; the D gene is possibly TRBD1 (6 bases). This CDR3 region has 13 residues. Deletions cut 5 bases from V and 1 base from J, with 8 bases between. The germline CDR1 and CDR2 sequences are MNHNS and SASEGT. CDR3 protein: CASSRTAQETQYF. CDR3 in DNA: TGTGCCAGCAGTCGGACAGCCCAAGAGACCCAGTACTTC.

This chain joins TRBV5-1 and TRBJ1-1; D ambiguous. The V and J ends lost 3 bases and 7 bases respectively, with 16 bases between them. CDR1 is SGHRS and CDR2 is YFSETQ in the germline V gene. The CDR3 covers 14 residues. The CDR3 DNA reads TGCGCCAGCAGCTCCCAGTGGGCGGGGATTGAAGCTTTCTTT. Translated, it gives CASSSQWAGIEAFF.

The chain recombines TRBV28 with TRBJ2-3; tentatively, D is TRBD2 (6 bases). The CDR3 spans 17 residues. V lost 0 bases to trimming and J lost 6 bases, with 19 bases between them. The V gene's germline CDR1 is MDHEN and CDR2 SYDVKM. CDR3 DNA: TGTGCCAGCAGTTTATGGGGTAGCGGAAACCGGCCGGATACGCAGTATTTT. Residues: CASSLWGSGNRPDTQYF.

This sequence joins TRBV10-3 and TRBJ2-1, with TRBD1 identical over 7 bases. The CDR3 is 13 amino acids. J gave up 6 bases and V 5 bases, and 4 bases lay outside the gene matches. Germline CDR1 is ENHRY and CDR2 is SYGVKD. CDR3 in DNA: TGTGCCATCAGTCGAGCAGGGGGCAATGAGCAGTTCTTC. Amino acids: CAISRAGGNEQFF.

The chain uses TRBV19 and TRBJ1-2; TRBD1 matches at 9 bases. Germline CDR1 reads LNHDA; CDR2 reads SQIVND (reference sequence). This CDR3 comprises 17 residues. The V and J ends lost 6 bases and 8 bases, in that order; junction bases with no gene match: 19. The CDR3 loop reads CASSPGTGSSLAGGYTF. The CDR3 DNA reads as TGTGCCAGTAGCCCCGGGACAGGGAGTAGTCTGGCGGGAGGCTACACCTTC.

This chain uses TRBV7-2 with TRBJ2-5; 11 positions match TRBD2. The CDR3 spans 16 residues. V lost 1 base to trimming and J lost 1 base; unmatched junction nucleotides: 2. Looked up from germline, CDR1 is SGHTA and CDR2 is FQGNSA. The CDR3 reads CASSLVGTSGQETQYF. DNA for the CDR3: TGTGCCAGCAGCTTAGTTGGGACTAGCGGCCAAGAGACCCAGTACTTC.

This chain links TRBV21-1 with TRBJ1-1. TRBV21-1 is a listed pseudogene. The CDR3 runs 14 residues. The CDR3 DNA follows: TGTGCCAGCAGCAATGCCCCACTTACCCCAACGGCTTTCTTT. Protein product: CASSNAPLTPTAFF.

This sequence joins TRBV10-3 and TRBJ1-6, with a tentative D call TRBD1 (6 bases). Trimming cost V 7 bases and J 8 bases, with 12 bases left between them. Looked up from germline, CDR1 is ENHRY and CDR2 is SYGVKD. This CDR3 is built from 13 residues. Here the CDR3 reads CAIKGGGDSPLHF. CDR3 bases: TGTGCCATCAAGGGAGGGGGAGATTCACCCCTCCACTTT.

V is TRBV9 and J is TRBJ2-7; 7 bases are shared with TRBD1. The CDR3 runs to 15 residues. CDR1 and CDR2 (germline): SGDLS, YYNGEE. Trimming at V came to 3 bases and at J to 1 base, leaving 7 bases not matched to a gene. As DNA, the CDR3 is TGTGCCAGCAGCGCATCCGGGACAGCTTCCTACGAGCAGTACTTC. Protein product: CASSASGTASYEQYF. The full variable domain, in which reference TRBV9 and TRBJ2-7 provide the parts outside the CDR3, is DSGVTQTPKHLITATGQRVTLRCSPRSGDLSVYWYQQSLDQGLQFLIQYYNGEERAKGNILERFSAQQFPDLHSELNLSSLELGDSALYFCASSASGTASYEQYFGPGTRLTVT.

The chain links TRBV28 to TRBJ2-1; D ambiguous. Trimming removed 8 bases from V and 6 bases from J, with 5 bases in between. Germline V gene lookup returns CDR1 MDHEN and CDR2 SYDVKM. The CDR3 runs to 10 residues. Here the CDR3 DNA reads TGTGCCAGCCTTTCCAATGAGCAGTTCTTC. As protein: CASLSNEQFF.

By frequency, this clone is medium-sized. The genes are TRBV19 and TRBJ2-6; D is possibly TRBD2 (5 bases). This CDR3 is built from 15 residues. V gave up 3 bases and J gave up 2 bases, with 8 bases separating them. Germline loops: CDR1 LNHDA, CDR2 SQIVND (reference sequence). This chain's CDR3 is CASSIARAGANVLTF. CDR3 coding DNA: TGTGCCAGTAGTATTGCGAGGGCTGGGGCCAACGTCCTGACTTTC. Filled out from reference TRBV19 and TRBJ2-6, the complete variable domain reads DGGITQSPKYLFRKEGQNVTLSCEQNLNHDAMYWYRQDPGQGLRLIYYSQIVNDFQKGDIAEGYSVSREKKESFPLTVTSAQKNPTAFYLCASSIARAGANVLTFGAGSRLTVL.

V gene TRBV6-5 combines with J gene TRBJ1-4; the D is unclear. The V gene's germline CDR1 is MNHEY and CDR2 SVGAGI. The ends were cut back, 5 bases at V and 0 bases at J, with 7 bases in the middle. This CDR3 is 14 amino acids long. CDR3 in amino acids: CASSRGPTNEKLFF. CDR3 bases: TGTGCCAGCAGTCGCGGTCCAACTAATGAAAAACTGTTTTTT.

The CDR3 DNA reads TGTGCCAGCAGCCGTATCAGCGGGAGTAGTAATGAGCAGTTCTTC. Amino acids: CASSRISGSSNEQFF. V and J are TRBV5-6 and TRBJ2-1, with TRBD2 matching over 8 bases. Germline trimming cut 4 bases from V and 7 bases from J; bases unmatched to any gene: 10. The CDR3 covers 15 residues. The germline V gene has CDR1 SGHDT and CDR2 YYEEEE.

J is TRBJ1-2 and V is TRBV6-1; 7 bases align to TRBD1. The junction had 11 bases not matched to a gene; V was cut back by 2 bases and J by 8 bases. The CDR3 length is 15 residues. CDR1 MNHNS and CDR2 SASEGT come from the germline V gene. For the CDR3, the DNA is TGTGCCAGCAGTGAAATGAGGGGGCCCTACGGAGGCTACACCTTC. This gives the protein CASSEMRGPYGGYTF.

The chain couples TRBV7-2 to TRBJ2-7, with TRBD1 matching 9 bases. This CDR3 region has 16 residues. Germline CDR1 is SGHTA and CDR2 is FQGNSA. With V trimmed by 6 bases and J by 4 bases, 13 bases remained unmatched. The CDR3 DNA reads TGTGCCAGCAGGTCCCCGGAGGCGGGACAGGGTTACGAGCAGTACTTC. Translation: CASRSPEAGQGYEQYF.

The chain uses TRBV9 and TRBJ1-2; 10 bases fit TRBD1. This CDR3 region has 14 residues. V was pared by 2 bases and J by 8 bases, with 6 bases of the junction left unmatched. Germline V gives CDR1 SGDLS, CDR2 YYNGEE. CDR3 DNA sequence: TGTGCCAGCAGCGTTTTGGGGACAGGGGACGGCTACACCTTC. Its protein is CASSVLGTGDGYTF.

This chain joins TRBV28 and TRBJ1-2; D unclear. CDR1 is MDHEN, CDR2 SYDVKM, per germline. Trimming cost V 8 bases and J 4 bases, with 20 bases left between them. This CDR3 spans 15 amino acids. The CDR3 DNA reads as TGTGCCAGCGGCGTAGACTCTACGGCCTTCTATGGCTACACCTTC. Encoded protein: CASGVDSTAFYGYTF.

The chain is built from TRBV19 and TRBJ1-2; D ambiguous. The V end lost 7 bases, the J end lost 0 bases, and 9 bases lay between the germline ends. Germline V gene sequence: CDR1 LNHDA, CDR2 SQIVND (reference sequence). This CDR3 contains 13 residues. Written as DNA, the CDR3 is TGTGCCAGTATGTTACGAGCTAACTATGGCTACACCTTC. As protein: CASMLRANYGYTF. The full variable domain, its missing parts supplied by reference TRBV19 and TRBJ1-2, is DGGITQSPKYLFRKEGQNVTLSCEQNLNHDAMYWYRQDPGQGLRLIYYSQIVNDFQKGDIAEGYSVSREKKESFPLTVTSAQKNPTAFYLCASMLRANYGYTFGSGTRLTVV.

This chain uses TRBV5-1 with TRBJ2-3; 13 bases agree with TRBD2. This CDR3 has 17 residues. Germline trimming cut 3 bases from V and 0 bases from J; bases unmatched to any gene: 4. Germline V gives CDR1 SGHRS, CDR2 YFSETQ. In DNA, the CDR3 is TGCGCCAGCAGCTCCGGGACTAGCGGGGCTAGCACAGATACGCAGTATTTT. This codes for CASSSGTSGASTDTQYF.

This sequence joins TRBV6-1 and TRBJ1-1; 7 bases are shared with TRBD1. The trim removed 6 bases at V and 4 bases at J, leaving 5 bases unmatched. CDR1 and CDR2 from the germline V gene are MNHNS and SASEGT. This CDR3 contains 13 residues. The CDR3 here is CASRSPGGTEAFF. The CDR3 region has the DNA TGTGCCAGCAGGTCTCCAGGGGGCACTGAAGCTTTCTTT.